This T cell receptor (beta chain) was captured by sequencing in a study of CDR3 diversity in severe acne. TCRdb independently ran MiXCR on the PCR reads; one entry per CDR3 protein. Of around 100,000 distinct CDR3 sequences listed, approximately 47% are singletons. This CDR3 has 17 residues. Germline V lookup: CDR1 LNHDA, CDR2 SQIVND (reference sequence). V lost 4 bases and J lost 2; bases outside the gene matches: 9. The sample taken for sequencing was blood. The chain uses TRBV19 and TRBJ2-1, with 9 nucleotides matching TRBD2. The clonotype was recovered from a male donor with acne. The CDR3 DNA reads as TGTGCCAGTAGTACGGGGCTAGCGGGACCAGCCTACAATGAGCAGTTCTTC. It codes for CASSTGLAGPAYNEQFF.